The clone carrying this T cell receptor (beta chain) was recorded a few times. Antigen specificity is unknown. These data originate in a study of cytomegalovirus exposure and HLA in healthy donors. Turning to the study itself: A data release that came early held approximately 85 million unique TCRs from HLA-typed donors.

PCR was performed using 60 Vbeta and 13 Jbeta primers. The protocol was immunoSEQ multiplex PCR, while the TCRdb copy is restricted to in-frame clones and leaves out a portion. The sample lists roughly 200,000 clones; roughly four fifths were seen once. Whole-study results and caveats: It was in a later analysis that TCR association rates were seen to vary by HLA locus, highest for DRB1 and lowest for HLA-C. Most CMV-associated TCR beta chains were later found to appear HLA-restricted.

CDR1 is GTSNPN, CDR2 SVGIG, per germline (reference sequence). The V and J ends lost 2 bases and 0 bases respectively, with 11 bases between them. This CDR3 has 16 residues. Sequenced input: PBMCs. This TCR derives from a male donor in good health and CMV-seronegative. The chain has TRBV30 and TRBJ1-6; unclear D gene. CDR3 sequence reads: CAWSRQKSSYNSPLHF. For the CDR3, the DNA is TGTGCCTGGAGTAGACAAAAGAGCTCCTATAATTCACCCCTCCACTTT.